This T cell receptor (beta chain) stems from a study of cytomegalovirus exposure and HLA in healthy donors. A multiplex PCR was run with 60 Vbeta primers and 13 Jbeta primers. Data came from immunoSEQ multiplex PCR; TCRdb stores just in-frame clones and leaves some out. The sample holds 85,000 to 90,000 clones, under 80% seen once. The sequenced material came from PBMCs. The receptor was isolated from a man younger than 45 in good health and CMV-seropositive.

DNA for the CDR3: TGTGCCATCCCCCGGCCAGGGATCGGGGAGCTGTTTTTT. Translating it yields CAIPRPGIGELFF. The genes are TRBV7-8 and TRBJ2-2; D is perhaps TRBD1 (5 bases). Germline V gene sequence: CDR1 SGHVS, CDR2 FQNEAQ. This CDR3 region has 13 residues. The V end lost 10 bases, the J end lost 7 bases, and 16 bases lay between the germline ends.